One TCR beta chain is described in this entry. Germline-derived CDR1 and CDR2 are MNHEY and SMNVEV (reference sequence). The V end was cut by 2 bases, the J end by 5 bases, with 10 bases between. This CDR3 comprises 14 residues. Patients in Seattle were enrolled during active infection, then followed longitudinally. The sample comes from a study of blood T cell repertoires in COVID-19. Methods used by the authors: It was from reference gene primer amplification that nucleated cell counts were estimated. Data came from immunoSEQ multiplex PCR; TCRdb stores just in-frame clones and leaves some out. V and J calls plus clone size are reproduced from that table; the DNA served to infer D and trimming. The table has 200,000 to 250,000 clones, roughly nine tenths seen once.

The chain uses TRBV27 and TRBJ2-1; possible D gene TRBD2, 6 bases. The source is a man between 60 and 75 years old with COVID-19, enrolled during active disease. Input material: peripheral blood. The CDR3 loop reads CASSLVAANNEQFF. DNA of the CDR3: TGTGCCAGCAGTTTAGTAGCGGCAAACAATGAGCAGTTCTTC.